The 32 T cell receptor beta chains below come from one sample, sequenced in a study of OX40 agonist ivuxolimab in advanced cancers. Assay used: immunoSEQ multiplex PCR; TCRdb lists only in-frame clones, some missing. The data hold roughly 110,000 clones, with under 95% observed a single time. The sample here was CD4+ or CD8+ T cells sorted from blood, taken in a trial of the OX40 agonist ivuxolimab. Receptors originate from an adult with an advanced solid tumor such as melanoma, head and neck, liver or kidney cancer.

This clone was picked up a small number of times. The chain joins TRBV7-2 to TRBJ2-7; D gene uncertain. Trimming shortened V by 2 bases and J by 2 bases, and 10 bases separated the two germline ends. CDR1 and CDR2 (germline): SGHTA, FQGNSA. There are 14 residues in the CDR3. The CDR3 region is CASSLLRQAYEQYF. As DNA, the CDR3 is TGTGCCAGCAGCTTACTGAGACAAGCCTACGAGCAGTACTTC.

The gene calls are TRBV28 and TRBJ2-5; 10 positions match TRBD2. This CDR3 has 14 amino acids. V trimming: 6 bases; J trimming: 0 bases; junction bases outside the gene matches: 1. Germline V gene sequence: CDR1 MDHEN, CDR2 SYDVKM. The CDR3 nucleotides are TGTGCCAGCAGACTAGCGGGAAACCAAGAGACCCAGTACTTC. It specifies CASRLAGNQETQYF.

The V call is TRBV7-9, the J call TRBJ1-1; unclear D gene. This CDR3 is 15 amino acids long. V was trimmed by 1 base and J by 0 bases, leaving 9 bases between them. Germline-derived CDR1 and CDR2 are SEHNR and FQNEAQ (reference sequence). CDR3 DNA sequence: TGTGCCAGCAGCTTAGAACAGATCATGAACACTGAAGCTTTCTTT. Protein sequence: CASSLEQIMNTEAFF.

The chain is built from TRBV7-8 and TRBJ1-5; D is possibly TRBD1 (6 bases). V lost 1 base and J lost 7, with 14 bases in between. The CDR3 totals 15 residues. CDR1 and CDR2 (germline): SGHVS, FQNEAQ. The chain's CDR3 is CASSLGGGGAQPQHF. In nucleotides, the CDR3 is TGTGCCAGCAGCTTAGGAGGAGGGGGGGCCCAGCCCCAGCATTTT.

This rearrangement joins TRBV6-1 to TRBJ2-3; a weak D match, TRBD2 (5 bases). The CDR3 covers 14 residues. V shed 1 base and J shed 10 bases, with 15 bases lying between them. From germline, CDR1 is MNHNS and CDR2 SASEGT. Written as DNA, the CDR3 is TGTGCCAGCAGTGAAGGTTTAGTCCCACTAGCGCAGTATTTT. Its protein is CASSEGLVPLAQYF.

J is TRBJ1-3 and V is TRBV30, with 10 bases aligning to TRBD1. From germline, CDR1 is GTSNPN and CDR2 SVGIG (reference sequence). The CDR3 covers 13 residues. The CDR3 DNA is TGTGCGGGACAGGGGTTTTCTGGAAACACCATATATTTT. It translates to CAGQGFSGNTIYF.

The gene calls are TRBV5-1 and TRBJ1-1; no clear D gene. Germline values: CDR1 SGHRS, CDR2 YFSETQ. V lost 4 bases and J lost 0, with 13 bases in between. CDR3 length equals 15 residues. For the CDR3, the DNA is TGCGCCAGCAGCCCCAGGCAGAGTATGAACACTGAAGCTTTCTTT. Its translation: CASSPRQSMNTEAFF.

The CDR3 DNA is TGTGCCAGCAGTGAAGCGCTTTGGGGTGGTCAGCCCCAGCATTTT. Its protein is CASSEALWGGQPQHF. V usage is TRBV2 and J usage is TRBJ1-5; no clear D. V was trimmed by 0 bases and J by 6 bases, leaving 12 bases between them. CDR1 and CDR2 (germline): SNHLY, FYNNEI. This CDR3 spans 15 amino acids.

The rearrangement uses TRBV27 and TRBJ2-2; no definite D call. The CDR3 runs 12 residues. V was cut by 6 bases and J by 1 base, with 3 bases left in between. Looked up from germline, CDR1 is MNHEY and CDR2 is SMNVEV (reference sequence). The CDR3 DNA sequence: TGTGCCAGCAGCCTGAACACCGGGGAGCTGTTTTTT. It translates to CASSLNTGELFF.

The chain carries TRBV19 and TRBJ2-7; possibly TRBD1 for D (6 bases). The CDR3 runs to 15 residues. Trimming removed 3 bases from V and 0 bases from J, with 12 bases in between. CDR1 and CDR2 from the germline V gene are LNHDA and SQIVND (reference sequence). CDR3 amino acids: CASSIQGISSYEQYF. In nucleotides, the CDR3 is TGTGCCAGTAGTATCCAGGGGATCTCCTCCTACGAGCAGTACTTC.

The chain combines TRBV9 with TRBJ2-7; D gene uncertain. V lost 4 bases and J 2 bases, leaving 10 bases between the germline ends. The V gene's germline CDR1 is SGDLS and CDR2 YYNGEE. This CDR3 is 13 amino acids long. Here the CDR3 reads CASSPPRTYEQYF. CDR3 nucleotide sequence: TGTGCCAGCAGCCCCCCCCGGACCTACGAGCAGTACTTC.

The chain uses TRBV6-4 and TRBJ2-1, with D uncertain. This CDR3 has 12 residues. The germline gives CDR1 MRHNA, CDR2 SNTAGT. V shed 6 bases and J shed 5 bases, with 8 bases lying between them. The CDR3 is CASSERDNEQFF. CDR3 nucleotide sequence: TGTGCCAGCAGCGAAAGGGACAATGAGCAGTTCTTC.

This sequence joins TRBV19 and TRBJ2-1; unclear D gene. V lost 7 bases to trimming and J lost 3 bases, with 7 bases between them. Germline assignment: CDR1 LNHDA and CDR2 SQIVND (reference sequence). The CDR3 is 12 residues long. The CDR3 here is CASNDVYNEQFF. For the CDR3, the DNA is TGTGCCAGTAACGATGTCTACAATGAGCAGTTCTTC.

J is TRBJ2-3 and V is TRBV10-3; 7 bases fit TRBD2. The CDR3 spans 15 residues. Trimming removed 3 bases from V and 4 bases from J; junction bases left unmatched: 7. Germline values: CDR1 ENHRY, CDR2 SYGVKD. The CDR3 sequence is CAISDSPGRADTQYF. The CDR3, as DNA: TGTGCCATCAGTGACTCGCCGGGGAGGGCAGATACGCAGTATTTT.

This clone was recorded only once. The chain recombines TRBV18 with TRBJ1-2; 7 nucleotides match TRBD1. This CDR3 is built from 13 residues. In germline, CDR1 is KGHSH, CDR2 LQKENI. V lost 6 bases, J lost 3 bases, and 4 bases stayed unmatched. DNA of the CDR3: TGTGCCAGCTCCGGGACAGTTGACTATGGCTACACCTTC. Encoded protein: CASSGTVDYGYTF. The complete variable domain, with remaining parts taken from reference TRBV18 and TRBJ1-2, reads NAGVMQNPRHLVRRRGQEARLRCSPMKGHSHVYWYRQLPEEGLKFMVYLQKENIIDESGMPKERFSAEFPKEGPSILRIQQVVRGDSAAYFCASSGTVDYGYTFGSGTRLTVV.

V and J are TRBV12-5 and TRBJ2-3; D is possibly TRBD1 or TRBD2 (6 bases each). CDR1 is LGHNT, CDR2 FRNRAP, per germline. Trimming pared 2 bases from V and 0 bases from J, leaving 12 bases between. CDR3 length equals 16 residues. The CDR3 loop is CASGLYGGPSTDTQYF. CDR3 in DNA: TGTGCTAGTGGTTTGTATGGGGGGCCTAGCACAGATACGCAGTATTTT.

CDR3 nucleotides: TGCAGCGTTGGGCGGTCTAGGGGGCAAGAGACCCAGTACTTC. As protein: CSVGRSRGQETQYF. This chain joins TRBV29-1 and TRBJ2-5; D may be TRBD1 (6 bases). V lost 4 bases and J 2 bases, leaving 14 bases between the germline ends. Per germline, CDR1 SQVTM and CDR2 ANQGSEA. The CDR3 contains 14 residues.

The V and J genes are TRBV11-2 and TRBJ2-1, with 11 bases fitting TRBD2. The CDR3 runs to 15 residues. The J segment lost 7 bases and the V segment lost 5 bases, leaving 7 bases of the junction unmatched. CDR1 and CDR2 (germline): SGHAT, FQNNGV. The CDR3 coding sequence is TGTGCCAGCAGCCAGGGGACTAGCGGAACTAATGAGCAGTTCTTC. Its translation is CASSQGTSGTNEQFF.

The chain recombines TRBV7-3 with TRBJ2-5; D may correspond to TRBD1 or TRBD2 (5 bases each). The CDR3 extends over 14 amino acids. Looked up from germline, CDR1 is SGHTA and CDR2 is FQGTGA. V was clipped by 5 bases and J by 7 bases, with 17 bases between them. This CDR3 reads CASSPGRAGGTQYF. CDR3 nucleotides: TGTGCCAGCAGCCCAGGCCGAGCTGGGGGGACCCAGTACTTC.

This rearrangement joins TRBV10-3 to TRBJ1-2; possible D gene TRBD1, 5 bases. Germline V gene lookup returns CDR1 ENHRY and CDR2 SYGVKD. The CDR3 loop spans 15 amino acids. V lost 3 bases and J lost 7, with 18 bases in between. The CDR3 DNA sequence: TGTGCCATCAGTGACTCCGGGACCTGGCCGGTTGGCTACACCTTC. Translating it yields CAISDSGTWPVGYTF.

Of note for this clone: One end of the junction varies from germline; a read error may be responsible. The V gene is TRBV28, the J gene TRBJ2-7; 8 bases match TRBD1. The CDR3 length is 15 residues. CDR1 and CDR2 from the germline V gene are MDHEN and SYDVKM. Written as DNA, the CDR3 is TGTGCCAGCACTTTAGGACAGGGAGGTATGTACGAGCAGTACTTC. This gives the protein CASTLGQGGMYEQYF.

The chain recombines TRBV9 with TRBJ1-6; 7 bases are shared with TRBD1. CDR3 size: 16 residues. CDR1 SGDLS and CDR2 YYNGEE come from the germline V gene. V shed 0 bases, J shed 8 bases, and the junction held 8 bases outside the gene matches. The DNA of the CDR3 is TGTGCCAGCAGCGTAGACATCGACAGGGTGTATTCACCCCTCCACTTT. Translating it yields CASSVDIDRVYSPLHF.

The V call is TRBV2, the J call TRBJ2-2; D is undetermined. Germline assignment: CDR1 SNHLY and CDR2 FYNNEI. V was pared by 7 bases and J by 4 bases, with 10 bases between. The CDR3 has 13 residues. The DNA for the CDR3 is TGTGCCAGCATAGCCGAACTCACCGGGGAGCTGTTTTTT. Translated: CASIAELTGELFF. The full variable domain, completed using reference TRBV2 and TRBJ2-2, is EPEVTQTPSHQVTQMGQEVILRCVPISNHLYFYWYRQILGQKVEFLVSFYNNEISEKSEIFDDQFSVERPDGSNFTLKIRSTKLEDSAMYFCASIAELTGELFFGEGSRLTVL.

This CDR3 reads CASSYYQETQYF. As DNA, the CDR3 is TGCGCCAGCAGCTACTACCAAGAGACCCAGTACTTC. V gene TRBV5-1 combines with J gene TRBJ2-5; the D is unclear. This CDR3 has 12 residues. Trimming shortened V by 3 bases and J by 0 bases, and 3 bases separated the two germline ends. CDR1 is SGHRS and CDR2 is YFSETQ in the germline V gene.

The chain combines TRBV25-1 with TRBJ2-1; 10 nucleotides line up with TRBD1. V gave up 8 bases and J gave up 2 bases; unmatched junction bases: 3. The germline V gene has CDR1 MGHDK and CDR2 SYGVNS. The CDR3 runs 14 residues. The CDR3 is CASADRGPYNEQFF. For the CDR3, the DNA is TGTGCCAGCGCAGACAGGGGGCCCTACAATGAGCAGTTCTTC.

The chain is built from TRBV7-2 and TRBJ1-1, with D maybe TRBD1 (5 bases). Per germline, CDR1 SGHTA and CDR2 FQGNSA. V lost 6 bases and J 11 bases, leaving 13 bases between the germline ends. The CDR3 loop spans 11 amino acids. The CDR3 DNA reads TGTGCCAGCAGTACGGACAAATTGGCTTTCTTT. Translation: CASSTDKLAFF. The variable domain in full, completed from reference TRBV7-2 and TRBJ1-1, reads GAGVSQSPSNKVTEKGKDVELRCDPISGHTALYWYRQSLGQGLEFLIYFQGNSAPDKSGLPSDRFSAERTGGSVSTLTIQRTQQEDSAVYLCASSTDKLAFFGQGTRLTVV.

Only a few counts were recorded for this clone. J is TRBJ2-1 and V is TRBV10-1, with D perhaps matching TRBD1 or TRBD2 (6 bases each). CDR1 is WNHNN, CDR2 SYGVQD, per germline (reference sequence). V lost 8 bases and J lost 7, with 15 bases in between. The CDR3 runs to 13 residues. The CDR3 sequence is CASGEGGRNEQFF. The CDR3 nucleotides read TGCGCCAGCGGAGAGGGGGGTAGAAATGAGCAGTTCTTC.

This chain joins TRBV7-9 and TRBJ2-7; tentatively, D is TRBD2 (5 bases). The CDR3 runs 13 residues. V lost 5 bases, J lost 0 bases, and 8 bases lay in between. CDR1 SEHNR and CDR2 FQNEAQ come from the germline V gene (reference sequence). The CDR3 is CASSRRDSYEQYF. The CDR3 DNA is TGTGCCAGCAGCCGACGGGACTCCTACGAGCAGTACTTC.

CDR3 coding DNA: TGTGCCAGCAGTGAATACGGGGGGGCGCGGACTGAAGCTTTCTTT. Amino acid sequence: CASSEYGGARTEAFF. The chain has TRBV25-1 and TRBJ1-1; D perhaps matches TRBD1 (6 bases). Germline CDR1 and CDR2: MGHDK and SYGVNS. The CDR3 runs 15 residues. Trimming removed 0 bases from V and 5 bases from J, with 13 bases in between.

V usage is TRBV6-5 and J usage is TRBJ2-7, with 11 bases lining up with TRBD2. The CDR3 has 15 residues. Trimming cost V 2 bases and J 0 bases; bases outside gene matches: 0. The V gene's germline CDR1 is MNHEY and CDR2 SVGAGI. The CDR3 coding sequence is TGTGCCAGCAGTTACACTAGCGGGAGCTCCTACGAGCAGTACTTC. It encodes CASSYTSGSSYEQYF.

The rearrangement uses TRBV7-8 and TRBJ1-5; D unclear. Germline CDR1 SGHVS, CDR2 FQNEAQ. The CDR3 runs 15 residues. The V end was cut by 2 bases, the J end by 2 bases, with 10 bases between. CDR3 loop: CASSLRSFGNQPQHF. In nucleotides, the CDR3 is TGTGCCAGCAGCTTACGCAGTTTTGGCAATCAGCCCCAGCATTTT.

The chain joins TRBV28 to TRBJ1-4; 7 nucleotides agree with TRBD1. Germline CDR1 reads MDHEN; CDR2 reads SYDVKM. J was trimmed by 5 bases and V by 6 bases; bases with no gene match: 9. This CDR3 is 15 amino acids long. CDR3 residues: CASSMGQTSNEKLFF. The CDR3 DNA is TGTGCCAGCAGCATGGGACAGACATCGAATGAAAAACTGTTTTTT.